This T cell receptor beta chain is drawn from a study of CD8 T cells in ankylosing spondylitis. Notes on the study in general: Those disease-linked clones were CD8+; they were also relatively rare in peripheral blood. Ankylosing spondylitis blood seemed to carry a telltale TCR beta motif made of seven or eight highly homologous variants.

This clonotype was recorded many times. What it binds is unknown. TCRdb used MiXCR to reprocess the 5' RACE reads, holding one entry per CDR3 protein. This table holds around 300,000 distinct CDR3 sequences, roughly 11% found once. This TCR was recovered from a female donor with ankylosing spondylitis or in good health (not recorded which). Sequencing was carried out using blood, either unsorted or a sorted T cell fraction (not recorded which).

CDR3 DNA sequence: TGCAGTGCCGGATCAGGGAGCACTGAAGCTTTCTTT. This gives the protein CSAGSGSTEAFF. The chain recombines TRBV20-1 with TRBJ1-1, with D perhaps matching TRBD1 (5 bases). Germline V gene data show CDR1 as DFQATT and CDR2 as SNEGSKA (reference sequence). The V gene lost 6 bases and the J gene lost 4 bases, with 12 bases spanning the gap. The CDR3 is made up of 12 amino acids.